The present entry profiles one T cell receptor (beta chain) with its context. Its antigen remains unidentified. This sample is drawn from a study of shared clonotypes between healthy human individuals. Study summary: CD4 naive and memory got three plates each, CD8 naive two, CD8 memory one. Study-level points and caveats: The study found approximately 5% of naive CD4 clonotypes shared across four donors. Naive subsets usually exceeded memory subsets in estimated richness.

Germline V lookup: CDR1 SNHLY, CDR2 FYNNEI. V trimming: 6 bases; J trimming: 4 bases; junction bases outside the gene matches: 9. The CDR3 covers 16 residues. Within Nashville, Tennessee resided all donors, each a Caucasian adult. Profiling relied on immunoSEQ multiplex PCR, and the TCRdb table lists in-frame clones only, not all of them. The sample comprises 1.4 million to 1.5 million clones, around 95% of which are singletons, and about 1% rests with the top ten. The receptor was derived from a young man in good health. Sequencing input: naive CD4+ T cells sorted from blood. Subset in this sample: CD45RA+ positively selected. The chain recombines TRBV2 with TRBJ2-2; 9 bases map to TRBD1. The CDR3 loop reads CASRPPGTGITGELFF. CDR3 in DNA: TGTGCCAGCAGACCCCCCGGGACAGGGATCACCGGGGAGCTGTTTTTT.